The 7 T cell receptor beta chains listed next were all sequenced from one sample in a study of regulatory T cells in long-lasting Graves disease. Investigators prepared the TCR beta libraries by applying iRepertoire HTBI primers and Arm-PCR of CDR3 regions. TCRdb independently ran MiXCR on the multiplex PCR reads; one entry per CDR3 protein. The sample has roughly 350,000 distinct CDR3 sequences; 15% to 20% are singletons. Specified time point: newly diagnosed GD, antithyroid drugs for less than 3 months. RNA extracted from PBMCs served as the sequencing template. These data also featured in a second study, about T cells in Graves' hyperthyroidism and ophthalmopathy.

This specimen was peripheral blood mononuclear cells (PBMCs), taken at new diagnosis, from a patient treated with antithyroid drugs. The receptor set was obtained from a woman younger than 30 with Graves disease.

This clonotype was counted at least ten times. The chain combines TRBV5-1 with TRBJ2-7; 9 bases are shared with TRBD2. The CDR3 loop spans 14 amino acids. Trimming cost V 7 bases and J 5 bases; bases outside gene matches: 10. CDR1 is SGHRS and CDR2 is YFSETQ in the germline V gene. CDR3 nucleotides: TGCGCCAGCTCAAAGCCGGGACTAGCTCACGAGCAGTACTTC. It yields the protein CASSKPGLAHEQYF. Full variable domain (outside the CDR3, taken from reference TRBV5-1 and TRBJ2-7): KAGVTQTPRYLIKTRGQQVTLSCSPISGHRSVSWYQQTPGQGLQFLFEYFSETQRNKGNFPGRFSGRQFSNSRSEMNVSTLELGDSALYLCASSKPGLAHEQYFGPGTRLTVT.

In nucleotides, the CDR3 is TGTGCCAGCAGTGAAATTGCGGGGGGCGCGCAGTATTTT. Protein sequence: CASSEIAGGAQYF. The chain carries TRBV2 and TRBJ2-3; 8 positions match TRBD2. The V segment lost 2 bases and the J segment 10 bases; nucleotides outside the gene matches: 5. CDR1 SNHLY and CDR2 FYNNEI come from the germline V gene. This CDR3 region has 13 residues.

This clonotype was seen many times. CDR3 region: CASSNRLGLAKNIQYF. CDR3 coding DNA: TGTGCCAGCAGCAACCGACTTGGACTAGCCAAAAACATTCAGTACTTC. The rearrangement joins TRBV6-1 to TRBJ2-4; tentatively, D is TRBD2 (5 bases). Germline V gene lookup returns CDR1 MNHNS and CDR2 SASEGT. The CDR3 length is 16 residues. Trimming removed 6 bases from V and 0 bases from J, with 15 bases in between.

This clonotype was seen a handful of times. The rearrangement uses TRBV7-8 and TRBJ1-1, with unresolved D. Germline V gene lookup returns CDR1 SGHVS and CDR2 FQNEAQ. The CDR3 extends over 13 amino acids. V was clipped by 5 bases and J by 8 bases, with 15 bases between them. CDR3 nucleotides: TGTGCCAGCAGCAGTGATAGACACGGAGAAGCTTTCTTT. This encodes CASSSDRHGEAFF.

This clonotype was seen only a few times. At one of its ends the junction is not consistent with the germline gene, which may arise from a read error. The genes are TRBV29-1 and TRBJ2-2; TRBD2 matches 8 bases. This CDR3 region has 14 residues. Per the germline V gene, CDR1 is SQVTM and CDR2 is ANQGSEA. The CDR3 loop reads CSGGGLAGTGELFF. CDR3 in DNA: TGCAGCGGTGGGGGGCTAGCGGGTACCGGCGAGCTGTTTTTT.

This clonotype was seen a few times. A far larger clone differs by one base, so this is likely a read error. This chain connects TRBV6-1 to TRBJ1-2; the D is unclear. The V gene lost 5 bases and the J gene lost 5 bases, with 6 bases spanning the gap. CDR1 MNHNS and CDR2 SASEGT come from the germline V gene. This CDR3 spans 11 amino acids. The CDR3 spells CASSKLYGYTF. The CDR3 nucleotides read TGTGCCAGCAGTAAACTTTATGGCTACACCTTC.

This clonotype was seen many times. The DNA for the CDR3 is TGTGCCAGCATGCGGGGGGTTTTAGGAGAGACCCAGTACTTC. Residues: CASMRGVLGETQYF. The chain recombines TRBV6-1 with TRBJ2-5; the match to TRBD2 covers 8 bases. This CDR3 is 14 amino acids long. Germline assignment: CDR1 MNHNS and CDR2 SASEGT. Losses at the gene ends were 7 bases for V and 4 bases for J; bases not matched to a gene: 8.